The 16 T cell receptor beta chains below were found in one sample sequenced in a study of cytomegalovirus exposure and HLA in healthy donors. Primers for the PCR totalled 60 Vbeta and 13 Jbeta. Repertoires were generated with immunoSEQ multiplex PCR, while TCRdb's copy carries only in-frame clones and drops some. The sample shows under 150,000 clones, around 80% of them seen only once. Sequenced sample: PBMCs. The source is a man aged 40-49 years in good health and CMV-seropositive.

The rearrangement uses TRBV30 and TRBJ2-5; D is unclear. The end of the DNA aligns better with TRBJ2-7, so the J call may be wrong. The CDR3 is 13 amino acids. Germline V lookup: CDR1 GTSNPN, CDR2 SVGIG (reference sequence). The CDR3 region is CAWRIKSSYEQYF. The DNA for the CDR3 is TGTGCCTGGAGAATCAAAAGCTCCTACGAGCAGTACTTC.

The gene calls are TRBV4-3 and TRBJ2-5, with TRBD2 matching 13 bases. The CDR3 sequence is 16 residues long. CDR1 and CDR2 from the germline V gene are LGHNA and YSLEER. The V gene end was trimmed by 3 bases and the J gene end by 1 base; junction bases not matched to a gene: 2. Written as DNA, the CDR3 is TGCGCCAGCAGCCAGGGACTAGCGGGAAGCCAAGAGACCCAGTACTTC. Translation gives CASSQGLAGSQETQYF.

This chain joins TRBV7-8 and TRBJ1-1; D call uncertain. With 5 bases removed from V and 0 bases from J, the gap between germline ends came to 19 bases. The CDR3 length is 17 residues. Germline CDR1 is SGHVS and CDR2 is FQNEAQ. The CDR3 DNA sequence: TGTGCCAGCAGCCCCCCAGCGGGCGGGAAAATGAACACTGAAGCTTTCTTT. Translated, it gives CASSPPAGGKMNTEAFF.

The rearrangement joins TRBV6-6 to TRBJ2-2; D unresolved. The CDR3 length is 11 residues. Between the trimmed V and J ends, which lost 0 bases and 13 bases, there was a span of 6 bases. CDR1 and CDR2 (germline): MNHNY, SVGAGI (reference sequence). CDR3 sequence: CASSYSAWLFF. The CDR3 DNA follows: TGTGCCAGCAGTTACTCTGCGTGGCTGTTTTTT.

The J gene is TRBJ2-7, the V gene TRBV30; 8 nucleotides align to TRBD2. CDR1 and CDR2 from the germline V gene are GTSNPN and SVGIG (reference sequence). With V trimmed by 7 bases and J by 1 base, 12 bases remained unmatched. This CDR3 has 15 amino acids. The DNA of the CDR3 is TGTGCCTCACACCCCCCGGGAGGGCCGTCCTACGAGCAGTACTTC. It encodes CASHPPGGPSYEQYF.

The gene calls are TRBV5-1 and TRBJ1-2, with TRBD1 matching 11 bases. Germline CDR1 and CDR2: SGHRS and YFSETQ. CDR3 length equals 14 residues. The J segment lost 4 bases and the V segment lost 4 bases, leaving 3 bases of the junction unmatched. In nucleotides, the CDR3 is TGCGCCAGCAGCCCAGGGACAGGGGGCTATGGCTACACCTTC. This encodes CASSPGTGGYGYTF.

The count of this clone is one. The chain joins TRBV28 to TRBJ1-2; possible D gene TRBD1, 6 bases. CDR1 is MDHEN and CDR2 is SYDVKM in the germline V gene. There are 12 residues in the CDR3. V was trimmed by 5 bases and J by 5 bases, leaving 9 bases between them. CDR3 nucleotide sequence: TGTGCCAGCAGTGTACAGGGATATGGCTACACCTTC. This codes for CASSVQGYGYTF.

The rearrangement joins TRBV5-6 to TRBJ2-7; D gene uncertain. CDR1 and CDR2 from the germline V gene are SGHDT and YYEEEE. Trimming removed 1 base from V and 5 bases from J, with 16 bases in between. CDR3 length: 15 residues. The CDR3 DNA follows: TGTGCCAGCAGCTTGATCCCGTCAGCGAACCACGAGCAGTACTTC. As protein: CASSLIPSANHEQYF. Full variable domain (rest looked up from reference TRBV5-6 and TRBJ2-7): DAGVTQSPTHLIKTRGQQVTLRCSPKSGHDTVSWYQQALGQGPQFIFQYYEEEERQRGNFPDRFSGHQFPNYSSELNVNALLLGDSALYLCASSLIPSANHEQYFGPGTRLTVT.

The gene calls are TRBV27 and TRBJ2-3; D is uncertain. V gave up 2 bases and J gave up 1 base, with 4 bases separating them. The CDR3 has 13 amino acids. Germline CDR1 MNHEY, CDR2 SMNVEV (reference sequence). DNA for the CDR3: TGTGCCAGCAGTTTAACTGGCACAGATACGCAGTATTTT. As protein: CASSLTGTDTQYF.

The chain is built from TRBV6-6 and TRBJ1-5; tentative D call: TRBD1 (6 bases). This CDR3 comprises 15 residues. V dropped 0 bases and J dropped 2 bases, with 8 bases sitting between them. Per the germline V gene, CDR1 is MNHNY and CDR2 is SVGAGI (reference sequence). CDR3 sequence: CASSYSPGGNQPQHF. The CDR3 nucleotides read TGTGCCAGCAGTTACTCGCCAGGGGGCAATCAGCCCCAGCATTTT.

This clone was seen a single time. This chain connects TRBV19 to TRBJ1-4; TRBD1 aligns across 9 bases. Germline CDR1 LNHDA, CDR2 SQIVND (reference sequence). V trimming: 3 bases; J trimming: 8 bases; junction bases outside the gene matches: 7. CDR3 length: 15 residues. The CDR3 coding sequence is TGTGCCAGTAGTATCGGAGGGACAGGGAAGGAAAAACTGTTTTTT. This sequence encodes CASSIGGTGKEKLFF.

The genes are TRBV7-9 and TRBJ1-2, with D hard to call. Germline loops: CDR1 SEHNR, CDR2 FQNEAQ (reference sequence). V dropped 1 base and J dropped 5 bases, with 14 bases sitting between them. This CDR3 has 15 residues. Here the CDR3 reads CASSLVQATSYGYTF. DNA for the CDR3: TGTGCCAGCAGCTTAGTTCAGGCCACTAGTTATGGCTACACCTTC.

V gene TRBV7-8 combines with J gene TRBJ1-5; 7 nucleotides align to TRBD1. This CDR3 has 15 amino acids. Germline V lookup: CDR1 SGHVS, CDR2 FQNEAQ. With V trimmed by 1 base and J by 4 bases, 4 bases remained unmatched. The CDR3 region is CASSLERDSNQPQHF. Here the CDR3 DNA reads TGTGCCAGCAGCTTAGAACGGGACAGTAATCAGCCCCAGCATTTT.

This clone was observed a single time. The rearrangement joins TRBV30 to TRBJ2-5; 12 nucleotides agree with TRBD1. Germline assignment: CDR1 GTSNPN and CDR2 SVGIG (reference sequence). The V segment lost 2 bases and the J segment 5 bases; nucleotides outside the gene matches: 6. The length of the CDR3 is 15 residues. The CDR3: CAWSPGTGGMETQYF. For the CDR3, the DNA is TGTGCCTGGAGTCCAGGGACAGGGGGCATGGAGACCCAGTACTTC.

The genes are TRBV6-6 and TRBJ2-1; 11 bases agree with TRBD2. Trimming cost V 6 bases and J 9 bases; bases outside gene matches: 10. CDR3 length: 15 amino acids. Germline V gives CDR1 MNHNY, CDR2 SVGAGI (reference sequence). CDR3 amino acids: CASSSLAGGAGEQFF. The CDR3 DNA reads TGTGCCAGCAGCTCCTTAGCGGGAGGGGCTGGTGAGCAGTTCTTC.

The chain employs TRBV9 and TRBJ2-7; D might be TRBD1 (5 bases). Between the trimmed V and J ends, which lost 0 bases and 3 bases, there was a span of 7 bases. Germline CDR1 is SGDLS and CDR2 is YYNGEE. This CDR3 has 13 amino acids. As DNA, the CDR3 is TGTGCCAGCAGCGTAGAGGACAACTACGAGCAGTACTTC. Translating gives CASSVEDNYEQYF.